This T cell receptor beta chain appears in the sequencing data of a study of blood T cell repertoires in COVID-19. As for the study in general: The analysed material was cDNA or gDNA that came from T cells, B-cell-depleted T cells, or PBMCs.

Per the study methods: Reference gene primer amplification yielded estimated nucleated cell counts. Here immunoSEQ multiplex PCR was the method, and the copy in TCRdb shows in-frame clones only, minus some. The D gene and trimming were derived from the DNA, and the V and J assignments and clone size from that table. The repertoire holds about 250,000 clones, with 65% to 90% as singletons. The CDR3 runs 13 residues. Trimming at V came to 4 bases and at J to 8 bases, leaving 6 bases not matched to a gene. The germline V gene has CDR1 SQVTM and CDR2 ANQGSEA. V is TRBV29-1 and J is TRBJ1-4, with 8 nucleotides matching TRBD1. Input material: PBMCs or T cells enriched from blood (not recorded which). The source is a woman aged 50 to 60 with acute COVID-19. The CDR3 loop reads CSVAGQGGEKLFF. The CDR3 DNA follows: TGCAGCGTTGCTGGACAGGGTGGCGAAAAACTGTTTTTT.